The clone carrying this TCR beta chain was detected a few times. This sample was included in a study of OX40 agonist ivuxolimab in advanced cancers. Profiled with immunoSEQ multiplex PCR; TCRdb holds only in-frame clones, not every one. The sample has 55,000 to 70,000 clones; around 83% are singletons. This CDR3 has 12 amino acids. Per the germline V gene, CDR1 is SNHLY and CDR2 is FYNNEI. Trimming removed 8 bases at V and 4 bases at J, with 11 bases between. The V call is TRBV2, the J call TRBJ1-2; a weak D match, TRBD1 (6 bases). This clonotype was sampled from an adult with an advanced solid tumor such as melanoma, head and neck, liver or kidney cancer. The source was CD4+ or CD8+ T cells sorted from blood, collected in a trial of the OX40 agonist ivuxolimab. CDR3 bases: TGTGCCAGCTGGAACAGGGTCTATGGCTACACCTTC. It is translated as CASWNRVYGYTF.